The next 25 T cell receptor beta chains were all read from a single sample in a study of T cell changes during pregnancy in multiple sclerosis. Sequenced by immunoSEQ multiplex PCR; TCRdb stores in-frame clones only, minus some. The sample has 50,000 to 70,000 clones, 75% to 95% seen once. This sample comprised peripheral blood, obtained in the third trimester of pregnancy. The receptors stem from a female donor in good health, enrolled as a control in a pregnancy study.

The chain uses TRBV10-1 and TRBJ2-3; weak D call: TRBD2 (7 bases). V was cut by 5 bases and J by 6 bases, with 18 bases left in between. The germline V gene encodes CDR1 WNHNN and CDR2 SYGVQD (reference sequence). The CDR3 extends over 15 amino acids. The CDR3 sequence is CASSSGQRDADTQYF. The CDR3 DNA reads as TGCGCCAGCAGTTCTGGACAGCGGGATGCGGATACGCAGTATTTT.

CDR3 amino acids: CAISESTDSIYGYTF. DNA of the CDR3: TGTGCCATCAGTGAGTCGACGGATAGCATCTATGGCTACACCTTC. The V gene is TRBV10-3, the J gene TRBJ1-2; D gene ambiguous. Germline assignment: CDR1 ENHRY and CDR2 SYGVKD. This CDR3 spans 15 amino acids. The germline V and J ends were trimmed by 0 bases and 4 bases, with 12 bases remaining between them.

V gene TRBV12-5 combines with J gene TRBJ2-5; 8 bases agree with TRBD1. The CDR3 extends over 14 amino acids. Unmatched junction bases numbered 6, after V lost 2 bases and J lost 7 bases. Germline V gene sequence: CDR1 LGHNT, CDR2 FRNRAP. Here the CDR3 DNA reads TGTGCTAGTGGTTTGATTGGGACAGGCGGGACCCAGTACTTC. Protein sequence: CASGLIGTGGTQYF.

J is TRBJ1-3 and V is TRBV5-5; D is possibly TRBD1 (5 bases). Germline V gives CDR1 SGHKS, CDR2 YYEKEE (reference sequence). Trimming stripped 5 bases from V and 1 base from J, with 16 bases between. The CDR3 length is 16 residues. The CDR3 DNA reads as TGTGCCAGCAGGCCGGGACTCCGGGAGTCTGGAAACACCATATATTTT. This translates into CASRPGLRESGNTIYF.

The V and J genes are TRBV7-6 and TRBJ2-2; 9 nucleotides align to TRBD1. Losses at the gene ends were 5 bases for V and 0 bases for J; bases not matched to a gene: 4. Germline V gene sequence: CDR1 SGHVS, CDR2 FNYEAQ. This CDR3 is 16 amino acids long. The CDR3 protein is CASSPRTGANTGELFF. In nucleotides, the CDR3 is TGTGCCAGCAGCCCCAGGACAGGGGCGAACACCGGGGAGCTGTTTTTT.

The chain recombines TRBV27 with TRBJ2-1; TRBD2 aligns across 12 bases. The CDR3 is 17 amino acids. V was clipped by 8 bases and J by 0 bases; unmatched bases: 8. Germline CDR1 and CDR2: MNHEY and SMNVEV (reference sequence). DNA of the CDR3: TGTGCCAGCCGAGGACTAGCGGGGACGAGCTCCTACAATGAGCAGTTCTTC. Amino acid sequence: CASRGLAGTSSYNEQFF.

The chain employs TRBV6-1 and TRBJ2-1, with 8 bases matching TRBD1. The CDR3 totals 14 residues. Per the germline V gene, CDR1 is MNHNS and CDR2 is SASEGT. J gave up 1 base and V 8 bases, and 4 bases lay outside the gene matches. CDR3 coding DNA: TGTGCCAGCTCTCAGGGGGCGTCCTACAATGAGCAGTTCTTC. Translation gives CASSQGASYNEQFF.

CDR3 loop: CASSLSATGAQETQYF. CDR3 DNA sequence: TGTGCCAGCAGTTTATCGGCGACAGGGGCGCAAGAGACCCAGTACTTC. This chain links TRBV27 with TRBJ2-5; 8 bases map to TRBD1. The V segment lost 0 bases and the J segment 2 bases; nucleotides outside the gene matches: 5. The CDR3 contains 16 residues. Germline V gene sequence: CDR1 MNHEY, CDR2 SMNVEV (reference sequence).

The chain joins TRBV15 to TRBJ1-1, with 7 bases that match TRBD1. The CDR3 is 17 residues long. Germline V gene lookup returns CDR1 LNHNV and CDR2 YYDKDF (reference sequence). Trimming cost V 4 bases and J 3 bases; bases outside gene matches: 14. The CDR3 loop reads CATSKKKGQTIHTEAFF. The CDR3 DNA sequence: TGTGCCACCAGCAAAAAAAAGGGACAGACGATACACACTGAAGCTTTCTTT.

The V and J genes are TRBV29-1 and TRBJ2-1; 7 bases align to TRBD1. The V gene's germline CDR1 is SQVTM and CDR2 ANQGSEA. The CDR3 contains 12 residues. V gave up 6 bases and J gave up 7 bases; unmatched junction bases: 6. The DNA for the CDR3 is TGCAGCGTCGGGACAGTGTGGAATGAGCAGTTCTTC. It encodes CSVGTVWNEQFF.

The chain couples TRBV27 to TRBJ2-1; perhaps TRBD1 as D (6 bases). V lost 6 bases, J lost 13 bases, and 25 bases lay in between. The V gene's germline CDR1 is MNHEY and CDR2 SMNVEV (reference sequence). This CDR3 is 15 amino acids long. For the CDR3, the DNA is TGTGCCAGCAGCCGGTCGGCACAGGGTGCGGCCAGACAGTTCTTC. Protein product: CASSRSAQGAARQFF.

The V call is TRBV18, the J call TRBJ2-1; 8 bases align to TRBD1. Germline V lookup: CDR1 KGHSH, CDR2 LQKENI. This CDR3 spans 15 amino acids. Trimming cost V 4 bases and J 8 bases; bases outside gene matches: 10. DNA for the CDR3: TGTGCCAGCTCACTCAGCCGGACAGGGTCGGATGAGCAGTTCTTC. This translates into CASSLSRTGSDEQFF. The full variable domain, completed using reference TRBV18 and TRBJ2-1, is NAGVMQNPRHLVRRRGQEARLRCSPMKGHSHVYWYRQLPEEGLKFMVYLQKENIIDESGMPKERFSAEFPKEGPSILRIQQVVRGDSAAYFCASSLSRTGSDEQFFGPGTRLTVL.

This rearrangement joins TRBV10-3 to TRBJ1-3; no clear D gene. CDR3 size: 14 residues. V was clipped by 11 bases and J by 0 bases, with 14 bases between them. The V gene's germline CDR1 is ENHRY and CDR2 SYGVKD. The CDR3 reads CALRGGNSGNTIYF. Written as DNA, the CDR3 is TGTGCCCTCCGGGGAGGGAACTCTGGAAACACCATATATTTT.

The chain combines TRBV29-1 with TRBJ1-1; perhaps TRBD1 as D (6 bases). The germline V gene encodes CDR1 SQVTM and CDR2 ANQGSEA. This CDR3 contains 12 residues. Trimming took off 7 bases at V and 7 bases at J, with 16 bases between the two ends. CDR3 sequence (DNA): TGCAGCGCCGCCTTAACAGGGTATGAAGCTTTCTTT. Its translation is CSAALTGYEAFF.

The chain has TRBV6-5 and TRBJ1-2; 7 nucleotides line up with TRBD1. Losses at the gene ends were 10 bases for V and 8 bases for J; bases not matched to a gene: 13. This CDR3 is built from 13 residues. Germline lookup yields CDR1 MNHEY and CDR2 SVGAGI. Here the CDR3 DNA reads TGTGCCACTCGAGACAGGGTGATTGGAGGCTACACCTTC. Amino acid sequence: CATRDRVIGGYTF.

V is TRBV28 and J is TRBJ1-2; D ambiguous. This CDR3 spans 12 amino acids. Trimming pared 6 bases from V and 5 bases from J, leaving 10 bases between. Germline V gene data show CDR1 as MDHEN and CDR2 as SYDVKM. The CDR3 nucleotides read TGTGCCAGCAGCTGGGAGGCTTATGGCTACACCTTC. Protein sequence: CASSWEAYGYTF.

The chain is built from TRBV27 and TRBJ1-1; D remains unclear. Germline lookup yields CDR1 MNHEY and CDR2 SMNVEV (reference sequence). The CDR3 contains 18 residues. V lost 5 bases and J lost 0, with 22 bases in between. CDR3: CASSPPYRLASMNTEAFF. In DNA, the CDR3 is TGTGCCAGCAGTCCCCCGTATAGGCTAGCCTCGATGAACACTGAAGCTTTCTTT.

V gene TRBV7-9 combines with J gene TRBJ2-2; 9 nucleotides align to TRBD1. Per the germline V gene, CDR1 is SEHNR and CDR2 is FQNEAQ (reference sequence). This CDR3 has 16 residues. Trimming at V came to 8 bases and at J to 1 base, leaving 8 bases not matched to a gene. The CDR3 here is CASSNGQGWNTGELFF. The DNA of the CDR3 is TGTGCCAGCTCTAATGGACAGGGGTGGAACACCGGGGAGCTGTTTTTT.

The J gene is TRBJ1-2, the V gene TRBV21-1; the DNA was not compared with TRBD1, the D call given in the table. TRBV21-1 is termed a pseudogene. This CDR3 is 15 amino acids long. CDR3 in DNA: TGTGCCAGCAGCAGAAGTATTGGGGCGGACTATGGCTACACCTTC. Amino acid sequence: CASSRSIGADYGYTF.

The J gene is TRBJ1-3, the V gene TRBV6-1, with D perhaps TRBD1 (6 bases). This CDR3 is built from 14 residues. Germline assignment: CDR1 MNHNS and CDR2 SASEGT. The ends were cut back, 4 bases at V and 4 bases at J, with 11 bases in the middle. CDR3: CASSARTAGNTIYF. DNA of the CDR3: TGTGCCAGCAGTGCCCGGACAGCCGGAAACACCATATATTTT.

V is TRBV19 and J is TRBJ2-7; maybe TRBD2 (6 bases). V was clipped by 0 bases and J by 2 bases, with 11 bases between them. The germline gives CDR1 LNHDA, CDR2 SQIVND (reference sequence). There are 15 residues in the CDR3. CDR3 nucleotide sequence: TGTGCCAGTAGTATAGACGGGAGCGGCCCCTACGAGCAGTACTTC. It encodes CASSIDGSGPYEQYF.

This chain uses TRBV2 with TRBJ2-3; D perhaps matches TRBD1 (6 bases). CDR3 size: 16 residues. Germline CDR1 and CDR2: SNHLY and FYNNEI. The V end lost 4 bases, the J end lost 0 bases, and 14 bases lay between the germline ends. Here the CDR3 DNA reads TGTGCCAGCAGTGTCGGACAGACCCGAAGCACAGATACGCAGTATTTT. Encoded protein: CASSVGQTRSTDTQYF.

Written as DNA, the CDR3 is TGTGCCAGCAGCTCTACAGCGAACACCGGGGAGCTGTTTTTT. It specifies CASSSTANTGELFF. The chain carries TRBV7-9 and TRBJ2-2; D is unclear. Germline V gene sequence: CDR1 SEHNR, CDR2 FQNEAQ (reference sequence). V lost 4 bases and J lost 0, with 6 bases in between. The CDR3 has 14 amino acids.

The rearrangement uses TRBV9 and TRBJ1-1, with unresolved D. The CDR3 is 12 residues long. In germline, CDR1 is SGDLS, CDR2 YYNGEE. Trimming removed 5 bases at V and 5 bases at J, with 10 bases between. CDR3 loop: CASRGSQTEAFF. The CDR3 bases are TGTGCCAGCAGAGGGAGTCAAACTGAAGCTTTCTTT.

The chain joins TRBV27 to TRBJ1-5; D is ambiguous. V was clipped by 2 bases and J by 5 bases, with 13 bases between them. CDR1 MNHEY and CDR2 SMNVEV come from the germline V gene (reference sequence). This CDR3 has 15 residues. CDR3 DNA sequence: TGTGCCAGCAGTTTAGAGGTCATAAGCGATCAGCCCCAGCATTTT. It yields the protein CASSLEVISDQPQHF.